Listed below are T cell receptor beta chains from one sample, sequenced in a study of shared clonotypes between healthy human individuals. Assay: immunoSEQ multiplex PCR; the TCRdb copy retains only in-frame clones and omits some. The table shows a few million clones, with about 92% occurring only once. The sample consisted of naive CD4+ T cells from PBMCs. These receptor sequences come from a man younger than 30 in good health. Some clones in this sample may be carry-over from other donors' samples. The CDR3 runs from the conserved cysteine through the conserved F or W. A D gene is named only where the DNA matches it firmly. Clone size is shown for a subset of rows, as once, few, many or a class of expanded clone.

abundance: NA; v_gene: TRBV7-3; j_gene: TRBJ1-5; d_gene: NA; CDR3nt: TGTGCCAGCAGCGTTATAGAGGGTCAGCCCCAGCATTTT; CDR3aa: CASSVIEGQPQHF
abundance: NA; v_gene: TRBV5-1; j_gene: TRBJ1-4; d_gene: NA; CDR3nt: TGCGCCAGCAGCCCTTCCACAGCCTCAACTAATGAAAAACTGTTTTTT; CDR3aa: CASSPSTASTNEKLFF
abundance: NA; v_gene: TRBV11-3; j_gene: TRBJ1-1; d_gene: NA; CDR3nt: TGTGCCAGCAGCTTAGGTATCGTTGGGAACACTGAAGCTTTCTTT; CDR3aa: CASSLGIVGNTEAFF
abundance: NA; v_gene: TRBV4-1; j_gene: TRBJ2-2; d_gene: TRBD1; CDR3nt: TGCGCCAGCAGCCGGCCGGGACAGGGGAACACCGGGGAGCTGTTTTTT; CDR3aa: CASSRPGQGNTGELFF
abundance: few; v_gene: TRBV28; j_gene: TRBJ2-5; d_gene: NA; CDR3nt: TGTGCCAGCAGGATCCAAGAGACCCAGTACTTC; CDR3aa: CASRIQETQYF
abundance: NA; v_gene: TRBV7-2; j_gene: TRBJ2-2; d_gene: TRBD2; CDR3nt: TGTGCCAGCAGCTTAGATGGACTAGTCGTAACCGGGGAGCTGTTTTTT; CDR3aa: CASSLDGLVVTGELFF
abundance: NA; v_gene: TRBV27; j_gene: TRBJ1-2; d_gene: TRBD1; CDR3nt: TGTGCCAGCAGTCTGACAGGGTTATATGGCTACACCTTC; CDR3aa: CASSLTGLYGYTF
abundance: NA; v_gene: TRBV2; j_gene: TRBJ2-1; d_gene: NA; CDR3nt: TGTGCCGCCAAAGCACGAGCTGATGAGCAGTTCTTC; CDR3aa: CAAKARADEQFF
abundance: NA; v_gene: TRBV7-2; j_gene: TRBJ2-7; d_gene: TRBD1; CDR3nt: TGTGCCAGCAGCGTGGGGATTCGGGACAGGGGGCTTGGGGAGCAGTACTTC; CDR3aa: CASSVGIRDRGLGEQYF
abundance: NA; v_gene: TRBV19; j_gene: TRBJ2-7; d_gene: NA; CDR3nt: TGTGCCAGTAGTATAGCGGACCGAACGATCTACGAGCAGTACTTC; CDR3aa: CASSIADRTIYEQYF
abundance: once; v_gene: TRBV5-1; j_gene: TRBJ1-3; d_gene: NA; CDR3nt: TGCGCCAGCAGCTTGGTCAGTATGGGCATCTCTGGAAACACCATATATTTT; CDR3aa: CASSLVSMGISGNTIYF
abundance: NA; v_gene: TRBV5-6; j_gene: TRBJ1-3; d_gene: NA; CDR3nt: TGTGCCAGCAGCTTAAGGGGTCCTGGAAACACCATATATTTT; CDR3aa: CASSLRGPGNTIYF
abundance: NA; v_gene: TRBV9; j_gene: TRBJ2-2; d_gene: TRBD2; CDR3nt: TGTGCCAGCAGCGTAGCTTCTAGCGGGAGCGGCACCGGGGAGCTGTTTTTT; CDR3aa: CASSVASSGSGTGELFF
abundance: NA; v_gene: TRBV6-6; j_gene: TRBJ1-1; d_gene: NA; CDR3nt: TGTGCCAGCAGTTACTCGACCAGGGGAGGGACTGAAGCTTTCTTT; CDR3aa: CASSYSTRGGTEAFF
abundance: once; v_gene: TRBV5-4; j_gene: TRBJ2-7; d_gene: TRBD2; CDR3nt: TGTGCCAGCACCCCAGCGGCGGGAGGGCCGTACGAGCAGTACTTC; CDR3aa: CASTPAAGGPYEQYF
abundance: once; v_gene: TRBV5-4; j_gene: TRBJ2-3; d_gene: NA; CDR3nt: TGTGCCAGCAGCCGGGATTCCCCACCAGATACGCAGTATTTT; CDR3aa: CASSRDSPPDTQYF
abundance: NA; v_gene: TRBV18; j_gene: TRBJ1-1; d_gene: TRBD1; CDR3nt: TGTGCCAGCTCACCAGGGAGGGGACAGGGTGAAGCTTTCTTT; CDR3aa: CASSPGRGQGEAFF
abundance: NA; v_gene: TRBV4-1; j_gene: TRBJ1-2; d_gene: NA; CDR3nt: TGCGCCAGCAGCCAAGATTCGGGGAACGGCTATGGCTACACCTTC; CDR3aa: CASSQDSGNGYGYTF
abundance: NA; v_gene: TRBV7-3; j_gene: TRBJ2-2; d_gene: NA; CDR3nt: TGTGCCAGCAGCTTGGGCGCATTTAACACCGGGGAGCTGTTTTTT; CDR3aa: CASSLGAFNTGELFF
abundance: NA; v_gene: TRBV28; j_gene: TRBJ1-2; d_gene: NA; CDR3nt: TGTGCCAGCACCACCTCAAGCAGGGACTGGAACTATGGCTACACCTTC; CDR3aa: CASTTSSRDWNYGYTF
abundance: NA; v_gene: TRBV5-6; j_gene: TRBJ1-6; d_gene: NA; CDR3nt: TGTGCCAGCAGCTTCGACAGAAATAATTCACCCCTCCACTTT; CDR3aa: CASSFDRNNSPLHF
abundance: NA; v_gene: TRBV28; j_gene: TRBJ2-6; d_gene: TRBD1; CDR3nt: TGTGCCGCCACGACAGGGTCTGGGGCCAACGTCCTGACTTTC; CDR3aa: CAATTGSGANVLTF
abundance: NA; v_gene: TRBV7-9; j_gene: TRBJ1-1; d_gene: NA; CDR3nt: TGTGCCAGCAGCTTTTCAGGGGTAAGGACTGAAGCTTTCTTT; CDR3aa: CASSFSGVRTEAFF
abundance: once; v_gene: TRBV7-9; j_gene: TRBJ2-5; d_gene: TRBD2; CDR3nt: TGTGCCAGCAGTTACTTAGCGGGGTACCAAGAGACCCAGTACTTC; CDR3aa: CASSYLAGYQETQYF
abundance: once; v_gene: TRBV6-1; j_gene: TRBJ1-2; d_gene: NA; CDR3nt: TGTGCCAGCAGTGAAGCGGCTGGTAGCTATGGCTACACCTTC; CDR3aa: CASSEAAGSYGYTF
abundance: NA; v_gene: TRBV9; j_gene: TRBJ1-5; d_gene: NA; CDR3nt: TGTGCCAGCTCCCGAGGTTATAGCAATCAGCCCCAGCATTTT; CDR3aa: CASSRGYSNQPQHF
abundance: NA; v_gene: TRBV6-1; j_gene: TRBJ1-2; d_gene: NA; CDR3nt: TGTGCCAGCAGTGAAGGTTGGGTCTATGGCTACACCTTC; CDR3aa: CASSEGWVYGYTF
abundance: NA; v_gene: TRBV6-1; j_gene: TRBJ1-1; d_gene: TRBD1; CDR3nt: TGTGCCAGCACCCCGACAGGGCAAAGGCGAGAAGCTTTCTTT; CDR3aa: CASTPTGQRREAFF
abundance: NA; v_gene: TRBV5-4; j_gene: TRBJ2-2; d_gene: NA; CDR3nt: TGTGCCAGCAGCCCGGGCCAACCCGGGGAGCTGTTTTTT; CDR3aa: CASSPGQPGELFF
abundance: NA; v_gene: TRBV19; j_gene: TRBJ1-5; d_gene: NA; CDR3nt: TGTGCCAGTAGTATGGGGTCCGAACGGCAGCCCCAGCATTTT; CDR3aa: CASSMGSERQPQHF
abundance: NA; v_gene: TRBV25-1; j_gene: TRBJ2-5; d_gene: NA; CDR3nt: TGTGCCAGCATTTCTGTGTACCAAGAGACCCAGTACTTC; CDR3aa: CASISVYQETQYF
abundance: once; v_gene: TRBV10-3; j_gene: TRBJ2-2; d_gene: TRBD2; CDR3nt: TGTGCCTCCCGGGGGGAACCGAACACCGGGGAGCTGTTTTTT; CDR3aa: CASRGEPNTGELFF
abundance: few; v_gene: TRBV9; j_gene: TRBJ1-1; d_gene: TRBD1; CDR3nt: TGTGCCAGCAGCCCAGACAGGGAGGGCACTGAAGCTTTCTTT; CDR3aa: CASSPDREGTEAFF
abundance: NA; v_gene: TRBV6-6; j_gene: TRBJ2-7; d_gene: TRBD1; CDR3nt: TGTGCCAGCAGTCCCGGGACAGGGATTTTCTACGAGCAGTACTTC; CDR3aa: CASSPGTGIFYEQYF
abundance: NA; v_gene: TRBV5-1; j_gene: TRBJ2-5; d_gene: NA; CDR3nt: TGCGCCAGCAGCTTTTCTCAGGGGAGAATTGAAGAGACCCAGTACTTC; CDR3aa: CASSFSQGRIEETQYF
abundance: NA; v_gene: TRBV15; j_gene: TRBJ2-7; d_gene: NA; CDR3nt: TGTGCCACCAGCAGAGGGGGGCGGGAGTACGAGCAGTACTTC; CDR3aa: CATSRGGREYEQYF
abundance: NA; v_gene: TRBV7-2; j_gene: TRBJ2-7; d_gene: TRBD2; CDR3nt: TGTGCCAGCAGCTTGACTAGCGGCCTTCAAGAGCAGTACTTC; CDR3aa: CASSLTSGLQEQYF
abundance: NA; v_gene: TRBV10-3; j_gene: TRBJ2-3; d_gene: TRBD2; CDR3nt: TGTGCCATCTCACGGGAGGGCCTTTCAGGCACAGATACGCAGTATTTT; CDR3aa: CAISREGLSGTDTQYF
abundance: NA; v_gene: TRBV5-1; j_gene: TRBJ1-1; d_gene: NA; CDR3nt: TGCGCCAGCAGCTTATTAAAGGCTGACACTGAAGCTTTCTTT; CDR3aa: CASSLLKADTEAFF
abundance: NA; v_gene: TRBV28; j_gene: TRBJ2-1; d_gene: NA; CDR3nt: TGTGCCAGCAGCTCAGGGAGGAGGCTATACAATGAGCAGTTCTTC; CDR3aa: CASSSGRRLYNEQFF
abundance: few; v_gene: TRBV14; j_gene: TRBJ1-1; d_gene: TRBD1; CDR3nt: TGTGCCAGCAGCCAGTCAGGGGGCACTGAAGCTTTCTTT; CDR3aa: CASSQSGGTEAFF
abundance: NA; v_gene: TRBV9; j_gene: TRBJ1-1; d_gene: NA; CDR3nt: TGTGCCAGCAGCTCCCAGGGTTGGGGCCGGCTGAACACTGAAGCTTTCTTT; CDR3aa: CASSSQGWGRLNTEAFF
abundance: NA; v_gene: TRBV29-1; j_gene: TRBJ1-3; d_gene: NA; CDR3nt: TGCAGCGTTCATTCGAGAGGGATTGGTGGAAACACCATATATTTT; CDR3aa: CSVHSRGIGGNTIYF
abundance: once; v_gene: TRBV18; j_gene: TRBJ2-6; d_gene: TRBD2; CDR3nt: TGTGCCAGCTCACCACCGGGAGGGTCAGGGGCCAACGTCCTGACTTTC; CDR3aa: CASSPPGGSGANVLTF
abundance: NA; v_gene: TRBV4-2; j_gene: TRBJ2-1; d_gene: TRBD2; CDR3nt: TGTGCCAGCAGCCAAGTTATCCCTAGCGGGAGGACGTCCTACAATGAGCAGTTCTTC; CDR3aa: CASSQVIPSGRTSYNEQFF
abundance: NA; v_gene: TRBV30; j_gene: TRBJ2-7; d_gene: NA; CDR3nt: TGTGCCTGGAGGGGCCAGGGAGCCTACGAGCAGTACTTC; CDR3aa: CAWRGQGAYEQYF
abundance: NA; v_gene: TRBV2; j_gene: TRBJ1-5; d_gene: NA; CDR3nt: TGTGCCAGCAGGGTTGGAGGGTATCAGCCCCAGCATTTT; CDR3aa: CASRVGGYQPQHF
abundance: NA; v_gene: TRBV6-6; j_gene: TRBJ2-2; d_gene: NA; CDR3nt: TGTGCCAGCAGCCCCGGGGCGAGGAACACCGGGGAGCTGTTTTTT; CDR3aa: CASSPGARNTGELFF
abundance: NA; v_gene: TRBV6-6; j_gene: TRBJ2-7; d_gene: TRBD1; CDR3nt: TGTGCCAGCAGCGAACAGGGGGCTTCTGTCTACGAGCAGTACTTC; CDR3aa: CASSEQGASVYEQYF
abundance: NA; v_gene: TRBV5-1; j_gene: TRBJ2-3; d_gene: TRBD2; CDR3nt: TGCGCCAGCAGCTTGAGGGCTAGCGGGACGCTCGCGGATACGCAGTATTTT; CDR3aa: CASSLRASGTLADTQYF
abundance: NA; v_gene: TRBV2; j_gene: TRBJ2-5; d_gene: TRBD1; CDR3nt: TGTGCCAGCAGTCGACAGGGCCCAGAGACCCAGTACTTC; CDR3aa: CASSRQGPETQYF
abundance: NA; v_gene: TRBV7-2; j_gene: TRBJ2-7; d_gene: TRBD2; CDR3nt: TGTGCCAGCAGCTTGGGGGCTAGCGGGGCCTACGAGCAGTACTTC; CDR3aa: CASSLGASGAYEQYF
abundance: NA; v_gene: TRBV7-2; j_gene: TRBJ2-5; d_gene: NA; CDR3nt: TGTGCCAGCAGCTTCACTCAAGAGACCCAGTACTTC; CDR3aa: CASSFTQETQYF
abundance: NA; v_gene: TRBV5-1; j_gene: TRBJ1-5; d_gene: NA; CDR3nt: TGCGCCAGCAGCTTGGGGGAGGCCGATCAGCCCCAGCATTTT; CDR3aa: CASSLGEADQPQHF
abundance: NA; v_gene: TRBV7-2; j_gene: TRBJ2-6; d_gene: NA; CDR3nt: TGTGCCAGCAAGATAGGACAGAGCTCTGGGGCCAACGTCCTGACTTTC; CDR3aa: CASKIGQSSGANVLTF
abundance: NA; v_gene: TRBV30; j_gene: TRBJ2-1; d_gene: NA; CDR3nt: TGTGCCTGGAGCGCGGACCCCCGGTCTGGTGAGCAGTTCTTC; CDR3aa: CAWSADPRSGEQFF
abundance: NA; v_gene: TRBV5-1; j_gene: TRBJ2-2; d_gene: NA; CDR3nt: TGCGCCAGCAGCTTGGTGACAGGAGTTAGGGGGGAGCTGTTTTTT; CDR3aa: CASSLVTGVRGELFF
abundance: NA; v_gene: TRBV2; j_gene: TRBJ1-4; d_gene: TRBD1; CDR3nt: TGTGCCAGCAGTGAAGGTCAGGGGGCTGGTAATGAAAAACTGTTTTTT; CDR3aa: CASSEGQGAGNEKLFF
abundance: once; v_gene: TRBV9; j_gene: TRBJ2-3; d_gene: TRBD1; CDR3nt: TGTGCCAGCAGCGTAGCTACGTCGGGACAGGGTGGCACAGATACGCAGTATTTT; CDR3aa: CASSVATSGQGGTDTQYF
abundance: few; v_gene: TRBV28; j_gene: TRBJ1-5; d_gene: NA; CDR3nt: TGTGCCAGCAGTTTCCTAAATCAGCCCCAGCATTTT; CDR3aa: CASSFLNQPQHF